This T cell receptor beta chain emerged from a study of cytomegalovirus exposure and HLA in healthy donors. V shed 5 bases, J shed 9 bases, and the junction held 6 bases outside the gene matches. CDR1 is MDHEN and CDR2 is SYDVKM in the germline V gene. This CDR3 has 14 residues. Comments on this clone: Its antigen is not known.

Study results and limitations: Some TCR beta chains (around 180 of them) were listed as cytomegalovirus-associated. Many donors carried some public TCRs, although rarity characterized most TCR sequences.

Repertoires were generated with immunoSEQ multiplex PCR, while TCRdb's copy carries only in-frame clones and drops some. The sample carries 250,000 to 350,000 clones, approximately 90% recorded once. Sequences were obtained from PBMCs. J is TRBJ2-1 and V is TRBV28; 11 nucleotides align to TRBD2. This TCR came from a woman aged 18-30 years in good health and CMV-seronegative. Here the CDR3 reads CASSLAGGAVEQFF. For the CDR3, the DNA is TGTGCCAGCAGTCTAGCGGGAGGAGCCGTTGAGCAGTTCTTC.